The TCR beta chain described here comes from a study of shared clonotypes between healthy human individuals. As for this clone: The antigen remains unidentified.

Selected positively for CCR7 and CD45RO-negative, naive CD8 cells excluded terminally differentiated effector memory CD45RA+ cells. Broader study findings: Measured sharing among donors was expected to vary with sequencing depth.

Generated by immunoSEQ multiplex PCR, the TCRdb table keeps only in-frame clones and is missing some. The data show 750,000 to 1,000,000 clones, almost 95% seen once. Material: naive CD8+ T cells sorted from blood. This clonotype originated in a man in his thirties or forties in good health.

In nucleotides, the CDR3 is TGTGCCAGCAGCTTCTGGACTAGCGGGGCCGGGGAGCTGTTTTTT. Translated, it gives CASSFWTSGAGELFF. The rearrangement joins TRBV5-4 to TRBJ2-2, with 12 nucleotides matching TRBD2. CDR3 length: 15 amino acids. Germline V CDR1 and CDR2: SGHNT, YYREEE (reference sequence). The V and J ends lost 2 bases and 6 bases, in that order; junction bases with no gene match: 2.